This T cell receptor beta chain was retrieved from a study of blood T cell repertoires in COVID-19. Per germline, CDR1 MNHEY and CDR2 SMNVEV (reference sequence). The V and J ends lost 4 bases and 6 bases, in that order; junction bases with no gene match: 6. The CDR3 is 15 amino acids. The protocol was immunoSEQ multiplex PCR, while the TCRdb copy is restricted to in-frame clones and leaves out a portion. The table lists a few hundred thousand clones, 65% to 85% of them singletons. Participant reports of clinical history set cohort assignment. Input material: PBMCs or T cells enriched from blood (not recorded which). The clonotype originates from a woman aged 40 to 49 who had recovered from COVID-19. This chain joins TRBV27 and TRBJ2-1; 10 nucleotides line up with TRBD2. The CDR3 sequence: CASSSTTSGFNEQFF. DNA of the CDR3: TGTGCCAGCAGTTCGACGACTAGCGGGTTCAATGAGCAGTTCTTC.